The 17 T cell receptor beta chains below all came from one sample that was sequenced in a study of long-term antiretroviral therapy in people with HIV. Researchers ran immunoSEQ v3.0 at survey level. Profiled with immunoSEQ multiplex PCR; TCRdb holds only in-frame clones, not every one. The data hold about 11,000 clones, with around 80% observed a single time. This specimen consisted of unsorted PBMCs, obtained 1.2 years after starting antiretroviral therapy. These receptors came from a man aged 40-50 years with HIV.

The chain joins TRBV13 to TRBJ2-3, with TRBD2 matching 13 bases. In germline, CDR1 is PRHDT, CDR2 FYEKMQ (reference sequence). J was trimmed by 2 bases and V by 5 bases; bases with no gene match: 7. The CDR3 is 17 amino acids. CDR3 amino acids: CASSAQLAGGSTDTQYF. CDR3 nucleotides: TGTGCCAGCAGCGCCCAACTAGCGGGGGGGTCCACAGATACGCAGTATTTT.

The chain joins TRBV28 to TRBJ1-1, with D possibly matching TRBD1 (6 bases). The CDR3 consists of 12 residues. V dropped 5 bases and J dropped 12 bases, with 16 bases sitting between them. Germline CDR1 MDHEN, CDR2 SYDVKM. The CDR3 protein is CASSISQGVTFF. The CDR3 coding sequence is TGTGCCAGCAGTATATCACAGGGCGTAACTTTCTTT.

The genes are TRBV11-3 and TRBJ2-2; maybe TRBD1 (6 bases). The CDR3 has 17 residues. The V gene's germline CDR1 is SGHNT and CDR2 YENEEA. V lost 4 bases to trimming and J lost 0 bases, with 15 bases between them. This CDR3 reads CASSSDGTSANTGELFF. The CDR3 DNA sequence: TGTGCCAGCAGCTCGGATGGGACATCCGCGAACACCGGGGAGCTGTTTTTT. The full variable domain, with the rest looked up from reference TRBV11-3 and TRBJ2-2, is EAGVVQSPRYKIIEKKQPVAFWCNPISGHNTLYWYLQNLGQGPELLIRYENEEAVDDSQLPKDRFSAERLKGVDSTLKIQPAELGDSAVYLCASSSDGTSANTGELFFGEGSRLTVL.

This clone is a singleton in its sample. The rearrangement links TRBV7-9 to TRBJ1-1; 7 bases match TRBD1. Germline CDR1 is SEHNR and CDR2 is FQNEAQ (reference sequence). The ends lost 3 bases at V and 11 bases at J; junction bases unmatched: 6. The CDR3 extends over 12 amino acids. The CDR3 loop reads CASSFEGARAFF. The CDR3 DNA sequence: TGTGCCAGCAGCTTTGAGGGGGCTCGGGCTTTCTTT.

DNA for the CDR3: TGCGCCAGCAGAAGCCTTCCGGCATCGGGGGCCCCCTACGAGCAGTACTTC. Encoded protein: CASRSLPASGAPYEQYF. V is TRBV4-1 and J is TRBJ2-7; perhaps D is TRBD1 or TRBD2 (6 bases each). Germline V gene data show CDR1 as MGHRA and CDR2 as YSYEKL. Trimming took 6 bases from V and 2 from J, leaving 23 bases between them. This CDR3 spans 17 amino acids.

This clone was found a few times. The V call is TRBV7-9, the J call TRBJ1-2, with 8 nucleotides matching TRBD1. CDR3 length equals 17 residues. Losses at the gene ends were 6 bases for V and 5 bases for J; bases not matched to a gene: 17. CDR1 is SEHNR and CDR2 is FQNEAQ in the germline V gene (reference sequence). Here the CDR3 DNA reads TGTGCCAGCAGGGATTCCGACAGGGGCCCCATCGATTATGGCTACACCTTC. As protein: CASRDSDRGPIDYGYTF.

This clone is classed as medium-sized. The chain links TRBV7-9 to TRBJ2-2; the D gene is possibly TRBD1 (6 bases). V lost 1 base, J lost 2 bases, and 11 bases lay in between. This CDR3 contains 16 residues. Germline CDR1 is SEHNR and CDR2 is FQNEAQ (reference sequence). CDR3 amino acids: CASSLGGDTNTGELFF. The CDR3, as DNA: TGTGCCAGCAGCTTAGGAGGGGACACTAACACCGGGGAGCTGTTTTTT.

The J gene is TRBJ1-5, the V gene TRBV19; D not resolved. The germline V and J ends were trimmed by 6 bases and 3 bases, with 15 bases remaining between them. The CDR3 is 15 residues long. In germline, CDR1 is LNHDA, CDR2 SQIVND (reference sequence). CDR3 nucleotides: TGTGCCAGTAGCCGGGCCCTCCCAAACAATCAGCCCCAGCATTTT. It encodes CASSRALPNNQPQHF.

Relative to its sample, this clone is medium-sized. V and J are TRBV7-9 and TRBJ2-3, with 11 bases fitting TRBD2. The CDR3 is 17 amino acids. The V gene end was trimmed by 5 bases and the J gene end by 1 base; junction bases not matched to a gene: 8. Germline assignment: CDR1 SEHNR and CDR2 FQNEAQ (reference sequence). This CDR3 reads CASSALTSGAGTDTQYF. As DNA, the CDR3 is TGTGCCAGCAGCGCTCTGACTAGCGGGGCCGGCACAGATACGCAGTATTTT.

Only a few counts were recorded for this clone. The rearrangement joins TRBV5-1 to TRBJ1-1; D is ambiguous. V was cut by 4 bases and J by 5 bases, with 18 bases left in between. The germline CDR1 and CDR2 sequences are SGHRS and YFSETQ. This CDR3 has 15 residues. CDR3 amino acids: CASSQWYPPETEAFF. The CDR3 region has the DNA TGCGCCAGCAGCCAGTGGTATCCGCCCGAAACTGAAGCTTTCTTT.

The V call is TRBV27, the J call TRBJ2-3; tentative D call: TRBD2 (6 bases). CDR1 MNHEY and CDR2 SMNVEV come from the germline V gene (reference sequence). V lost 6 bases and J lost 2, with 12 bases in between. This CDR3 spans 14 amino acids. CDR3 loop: CASRWDLNTDTQYF. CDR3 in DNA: TGTGCCAGCAGATGGGACTTGAACACAGATACGCAGTATTTT.

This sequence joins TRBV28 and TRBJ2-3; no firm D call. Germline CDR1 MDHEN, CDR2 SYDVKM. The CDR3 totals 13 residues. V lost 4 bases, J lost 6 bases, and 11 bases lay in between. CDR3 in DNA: TGTGCCAGCAGTTCGCCCCCCGTTGATACGCAGTATTTT. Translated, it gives CASSSPPVDTQYF. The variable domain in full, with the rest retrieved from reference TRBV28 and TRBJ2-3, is DVKVTQSSRYLVKRTGEKVFLECVQDMDHENMFWYRQDPGLGLRLIYFSYDVKMKEKGDIPEGYSVSREKKERFSLILESASTNQTSMYLCASSSPPVDTQYFGPGTRLTVL.

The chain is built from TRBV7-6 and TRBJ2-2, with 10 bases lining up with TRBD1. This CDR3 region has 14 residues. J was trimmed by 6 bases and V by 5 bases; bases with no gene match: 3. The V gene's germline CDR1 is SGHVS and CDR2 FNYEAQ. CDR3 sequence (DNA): TGTGCCAGCAGCCTGGGGACAGGGGCCGGGGAGCTGTTTTTT. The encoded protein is CASSLGTGAGELFF.

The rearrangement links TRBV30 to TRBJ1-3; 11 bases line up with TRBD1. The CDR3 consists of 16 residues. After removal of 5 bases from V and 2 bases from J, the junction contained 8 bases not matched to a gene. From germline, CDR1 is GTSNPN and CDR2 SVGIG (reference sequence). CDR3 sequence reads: CAWQRDRGMAGNTIYF. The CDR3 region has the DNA TGTGCCTGGCAAAGGGACAGGGGGATGGCTGGAAACACCATATATTTT.

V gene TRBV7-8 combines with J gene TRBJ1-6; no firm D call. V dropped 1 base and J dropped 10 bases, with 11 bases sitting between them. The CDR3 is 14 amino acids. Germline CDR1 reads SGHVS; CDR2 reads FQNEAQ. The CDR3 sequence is CASSLGGNVSPLHF. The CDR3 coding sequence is TGTGCCAGCAGCTTAGGAGGGAATGTCTCACCCCTCCACTTT.

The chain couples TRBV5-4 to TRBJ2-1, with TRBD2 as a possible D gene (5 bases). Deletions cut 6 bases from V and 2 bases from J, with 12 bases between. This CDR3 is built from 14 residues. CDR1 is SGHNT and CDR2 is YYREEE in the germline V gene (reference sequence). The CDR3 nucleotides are TGTGCCAGCACAACCTCCGGGACCTACAATGAGCAGTTCTTC. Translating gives CASTTSGTYNEQFF.

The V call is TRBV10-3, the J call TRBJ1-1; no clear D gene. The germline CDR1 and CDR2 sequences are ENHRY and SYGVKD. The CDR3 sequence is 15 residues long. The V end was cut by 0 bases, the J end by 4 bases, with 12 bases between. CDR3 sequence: CAISESGGFSTEAFF. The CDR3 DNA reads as TGTGCCATCAGTGAGTCCGGTGGTTTTAGCACTGAAGCTTTCTTT.